This TCR beta chain emerged from a study of Graves' ophthalmopathy and Graves' hyperthyroidism. Study findings and constraints: Ophthalmopathy and stable hyperthyroidism were discriminated by a 13-signature model, with 85% to 90% sensitivity and about 84% specificity.

PBMCs came from less than 13 ml of fresh peripheral blood. Amplifying from RNA transcripts, the study obtained TCR beta CDR3 regions. Second-round multiplex PCR followed a first-round RT-PCR using HTBI primers. One entry per CDR3 protein, called by TCRdb with MiXCR from the multiplex PCR reads. The sample gives about 620,000 distinct CDR3 sequences, about a fifth of which show up once; approximately 7% is in the top ten. Looked up from germline, CDR1 is SGHNT and CDR2 is YENEEA. The V end was cut by 3 bases, the J end by 7 bases, with 10 bases between. The length of the CDR3 is 14 residues. This clonotype occurred many times. Its specificity is not known.

The chain uses TRBV11-3 and TRBJ1-6; D remains unclear. The material sequenced was peripheral blood. The clonotype originates from a woman aged 18 to 35 with stable Graves' hyperthyroidism. Some clones in this sample may be carry-over from other donors' samples. The CDR3: CASSLGGKNSPLHF. The CDR3 nucleotides are TGTGCCAGCAGCTTGGGCGGAAAAAATTCACCCCTCCACTTT. Drawing the rest from reference TRBV11-3 and TRBJ1-6, the complete variable domain is EAGVVQSPRYKIIEKKQPVAFWCNPISGHNTLYWYLQNLGQGPELLIRYENEEAVDDSQLPKDRFSAERLKGVDSTLKIQPAELGDSAVYLCASSLGGKNSPLHFGNGTRLTVT.